The 28 T cell receptor beta chains below were found in one sample sequenced in a study of PD-1 blockade in classical Hodgkin lymphoma. Time point indicated: cycle 4 day 1 (C4D1), after more than 5 weeks of nivolumab. After autologous stem cell transplantation all patients relapsed, and prior brentuximab vedotin exposure differed between cohorts. Negative magnetic selection isolated CD4+ T cells from thawed PBMCs. The repertoire was sequenced with immunoSEQ multiplex PCR; TCRdb's copy has only in-frame clones and lacks some. Of more than 15,000 clones detected, around 78% appear once; the ten largest clones hold around 1.9%. The specimen was CD4+ T cells from blood, collected before the fourth cycle of nivolumab. Receptors were obtained from a human donor with classical Hodgkin lymphoma.

The rearrangement joins TRBV6-6 to TRBJ2-7, with D perhaps TRBD1 (6 bases). Trimming pared 6 bases from V and 0 bases from J, leaving 12 bases between. Germline CDR1 and CDR2: MNHNY and SVGAGI (reference sequence). The CDR3 spans 14 residues. The CDR3 bases are TGTGCCAGCAGGTCTCCGGACAGCTCCTACGAGCAGTACTTC. It specifies CASRSPDSSYEQYF.

The V gene is TRBV5-1, the J gene TRBJ1-3; the match to TRBD1 covers 8 bases. Germline CDR1 reads SGHRS; CDR2 reads YFSETQ. V lost 5 bases, J lost 3 bases, and 4 bases stayed unmatched. This CDR3 has 14 amino acids. CDR3 DNA sequence: TGCGCCAGCAGTTTCGGACAGGGTGGAAACACCATATATTTT. The encoded protein is CASSFGQGGNTIYF.

V usage is TRBV7-9 and J usage is TRBJ1-1; D gene unclear. Germline V gene sequence: CDR1 SEHNR, CDR2 FQNEAQ (reference sequence). V shed 2 bases and J shed 4 bases, with 11 bases lying between them. This CDR3 is built from 14 residues. In DNA, the CDR3 is TGTGCCAGCAGCTTATTCCAGGCTGGCACTGAAGCTTTCTTT. It is translated as CASSLFQAGTEAFF.

The J gene is TRBJ1-1, the V gene TRBV19, with D hard to call. Germline V lookup: CDR1 LNHDA, CDR2 SQIVND (reference sequence). Trimming removed 8 bases from V and 11 bases from J, with 12 bases in between. There are 10 residues in the CDR3. CDR3 coding DNA: TGTGCCAGTGGGTTTTATAGGGCTTTCTTT. Amino acid sequence: CASGFYRAFF.

The chain is built from TRBV28 and TRBJ2-4; TRBD2 matches 7 bases. The CDR3 runs 16 residues. V was clipped by 6 bases and J by 3 bases; unmatched bases: 11. CDR1 is MDHEN, CDR2 SYDVKM, per germline. The CDR3 DNA follows: TGTGCCAGCAGCAGCGTGACAGCGGGACTCAAAAACATTCAGTACTTC. It encodes CASSSVTAGLKNIQYF.

This chain uses TRBV18 with TRBJ2-7; no firm D call. V shed 5 bases and J shed 1 base, with 9 bases lying between them. The CDR3 runs 13 residues. The germline V gene encodes CDR1 KGHSH and CDR2 LQKENI. The CDR3 sequence is CASSYSASYEQYF. As DNA, the CDR3 is TGTGCCAGCTCATACTCAGCGTCCTACGAGCAGTACTTC.

The chain uses TRBV11-2 and TRBJ1-5; possibly TRBD1 for D (5 bases). Germline V CDR1 and CDR2: SGHAT, FQNNGV. Between the trimmed V and J ends, which lost 8 bases and 0 bases, there was a span of 20 bases. The CDR3 totals 17 residues. The chain's CDR3 is CASRDWERPLSNQPQHF. DNA of the CDR3: TGTGCCAGCCGGGACTGGGAACGGCCCCTTAGCAATCAGCCCCAGCATTTT. Based on the CDR3 plus reference TRBV11-2 and TRBJ1-5, the full variable domain is EAGVAQSPRYKIIEKRQSVAFWCNPISGHATLYWYQQILGQGPKLLIQFQNNGVVDDSQLPKDRFSAERLKGVDSTLKIQPAKLEDSAVYLCASRDWERPLSNQPQHFGDGTRLSIL.

This clone has just a few counts. CDR3 sequence (DNA): TGTGCCAGCAGAAATGAGGGATCTGGGGCCAACGTCCTGACTTTC. This encodes CASRNEGSGANVLTF. The V and J genes are TRBV6-6 and TRBJ2-6; tentatively, D is TRBD2 (5 bases). Germline CDR1 reads MNHNY; CDR2 reads SVGAGI (reference sequence). V gave up 6 bases and J gave up 1 base, with 10 bases separating them. The CDR3 length is 15 residues.

This sequence joins TRBV15 and TRBJ2-5; 10 nucleotides line up with TRBD1. The J segment lost 3 bases and the V segment lost 1 base, leaving 5 bases of the junction unmatched. In germline, CDR1 is LNHNV, CDR2 YYDKDF (reference sequence). This CDR3 is 16 amino acids long. The CDR3 DNA is TGTGCCACCAGCAGAGCGATCGGGACAGGGGAAGAGACCCAGTACTTC. Translated, it gives CATSRAIGTGEETQYF.

The chain carries TRBV7-2 and TRBJ2-4; perhaps TRBD2 as D (6 bases). Germline lookup yields CDR1 SGHTA and CDR2 FQGNSA. The CDR3 covers 15 residues. V lost 2 bases to trimming and J lost 3 bases, with 11 bases between them. CDR3 DNA: TGTGCCAGCAGCTTAACGGGAGCAGGCAAAAACATTCAGTACTTC. Translated: CASSLTGAGKNIQYF.

The rearrangement joins TRBV7-8 to TRBJ2-7, with 11 bases aligning to TRBD2. Germline V gives CDR1 SGHVS, CDR2 FQNEAQ. The CDR3 runs 16 residues. V trimming: 2 bases; J trimming: 1 base; junction bases outside the gene matches: 4. The CDR3 spells CASSLMTSGASYEQYF. DNA of the CDR3: TGTGCCAGCAGCTTAATGACTAGCGGGGCTTCCTACGAGCAGTACTTC.

The V and J genes are TRBV18 and TRBJ1-4, with D maybe TRBD1 (5 bases). V lost 1 base, J lost 3 bases, and 6 bases lay in between. Germline V CDR1 and CDR2: KGHSH, LQKENI. The CDR3 totals 14 residues. This CDR3 is CASSPRQSNEKLFF. The CDR3 DNA sequence: TGTGCCAGCTCACCACGACAGTCTAATGAAAAACTGTTTTTT.

The chain employs TRBV11-1 and TRBJ2-1, with a weak D call TRBD1 (6 bases). Germline assignment: CDR1 SGHAT and CDR2 FQDESV (reference sequence). Trimming took 0 bases from V and 4 from J, leaving 13 bases between them. This CDR3 contains 16 residues. CDR3 sequence (DNA): TGTGCCAGCAGCTTAGCTTATGCAGGGGAATACAATGAGCAGTTCTTC. Translating gives CASSLAYAGEYNEQFF.

This chain links TRBV5-1 with TRBJ2-1; tentatively, D is TRBD1 (6 bases). The CDR3 consists of 13 residues. V lost 3 bases, J lost 4 bases, and 8 bases lay in between. The germline CDR1 and CDR2 sequences are SGHRS and YFSETQ. The CDR3 region is CASSSTGYNEQFF. The CDR3 DNA follows: TGCGCCAGCAGCTCCACAGGGTACAATGAGCAGTTCTTC.

This sequence joins TRBV5-1 and TRBJ2-7, with D possibly matching TRBD1 (6 bases). The CDR3 has 15 residues. Trimming cost V 3 bases and J 7 bases, with 20 bases left between them. Looked up from germline, CDR1 is SGHRS and CDR2 is YFSETQ. The CDR3 DNA reads TGCGCCAGCAGCTCCGGATCGACAGGATCGGGGGAGCAGTACTTC. Translated, it gives CASSSGSTGSGEQYF.

V and J are TRBV14 and TRBJ1-1; D is undetermined. The germline CDR1 and CDR2 sequences are SGHDN and FVKESK. V gave up 3 bases and J gave up 0 bases, with 8 bases separating them. CDR3 size: 14 residues. The CDR3 nucleotides are TGTGCCAGCAGCCAGGCAGCAATGAACACTGAAGCTTTCTTT. Its translation: CASSQAAMNTEAFF.

The chain couples TRBV7-9 to TRBJ2-7, with TRBD1 matching 8 bases. V trimming: 3 bases; J trimming: 1 base; junction bases outside the gene matches: 5. The CDR3 length is 15 residues. The germline CDR1 and CDR2 sequences are SEHNR and FQNEAQ (reference sequence). DNA of the CDR3: TGTGCCAGCAGCTTCGGGACAGGATTTTCCTACGAGCAGTACTTC. This sequence encodes CASSFGTGFSYEQYF.

The CDR3 protein is CAISEPGQGSYEQYF. CDR3 bases: TGTGCCATCAGTGAGCCGGGACAGGGGAGTTACGAGCAGTACTTC. The J gene is TRBJ2-7, the V gene TRBV10-3, with 10 nucleotides matching TRBD1. The CDR3 sequence is 15 residues long. Trimming at V came to 2 bases and at J to 4 bases, leaving 5 bases not matched to a gene. Germline V gene sequence: CDR1 ENHRY, CDR2 SYGVKD.

The rearrangement uses TRBV2 and TRBJ2-1; 12 bases agree with TRBD2. J lost 9 bases, V lost 4 bases, and 4 bases had no gene match. The CDR3 length is 14 residues. Germline-derived CDR1 and CDR2 are SNHLY and FYNNEI. CDR3: CASSGGLAGSEQFF. CDR3 sequence (DNA): TGTGCCAGCAGTGGGGGACTAGCGGGTTCTGAGCAGTTCTTC.

The rearrangement uses TRBV5-1 and TRBJ2-3, with 8 nucleotides matching TRBD2. The CDR3 is made up of 15 amino acids. From germline, CDR1 is SGHRS and CDR2 YFSETQ. The V and J ends lost 5 bases and 1 base, in that order; junction bases with no gene match: 6. The CDR3: CASSRREDRTDTQYF. For the CDR3, the DNA is TGCGCCAGCAGTCGGCGGGAGGACCGCACAGATACGCAGTATTTT.

The gene calls are TRBV9 and TRBJ2-7; D gene unclear. The germline CDR1 and CDR2 sequences are SGDLS and YYNGEE. Trimming cost V 0 bases and J 2 bases, with 6 bases left between them. CDR3 size: 13 residues. The DNA of the CDR3 is TGTGCCAGCAGCGTAGCTCCAACCTACGAGCAGTACTTC. Protein product: CASSVAPTYEQYF.

The rearrangement joins TRBV11-2 to TRBJ2-1; 10 nucleotides align to TRBD2. The CDR3 has 16 residues. Germline CDR1 SGHAT, CDR2 FQNNGV. V lost 2 bases to trimming and J lost 9 bases; unmatched junction nucleotides: 10. The CDR3 coding sequence is TGTGCCAGCAGCTTATTGGCTAGCGGGAGCCTGAGTGAGCAGTTCTTC. This encodes CASSLLASGSLSEQFF.

J is TRBJ2-6 and V is TRBV6-1, with 9 bases identical to TRBD1. Germline CDR1 reads MNHNS; CDR2 reads SASEGT. The CDR3 spans 15 residues. Trimming cost V 8 bases and J 0 bases; bases outside gene matches: 2. The CDR3 loop is CASETGGSGANVLTF. For the CDR3, the DNA is TGTGCCAGCGAGACAGGGGGCTCTGGGGCCAACGTCCTGACTTTC.

In its sample, this clone was seen once. The rearrangement joins TRBV10-1 to TRBJ2-3; the D is unclear. V was shortened by 3 bases and J by 5 bases, with 6 bases between the two germline ends. Looked up from germline, CDR1 is WNHNN and CDR2 is SYGVQD (reference sequence). This CDR3 region has 12 residues. For the CDR3, the DNA is TGCGCCAGCAGTGATGGTGGAGATACGCAGTATTTT. Translated, it gives CASSDGGDTQYF.

The chain combines TRBV20-1 with TRBJ2-2; D gene unclear. Germline loops: CDR1 DFQATT, CDR2 SNEGSKA (reference sequence). Trimming took off 6 bases at V and 6 bases at J, with 8 bases between the two ends. CDR3 size: 11 residues. The CDR3 spells CSARSSGELFF. The CDR3 region has the DNA TGCAGTGCACGGTCATCCGGGGAGCTGTTTTTT.

This clone was observed a single time. The junction departs from germline at one end; a sequencing error may be responsible. The chain joins TRBV28 to TRBJ2-7, with D perhaps TRBD1 or TRBD2 (6 bases each). Germline V gene sequence: CDR1 MDHEN, CDR2 SYDVKM. The CDR3 extends over 13 amino acids. This CDR3 reads CASSPLLGGWNHF. The DNA for the CDR3 is TGTGCCAGCAGTCCACTTCTGGGGGGCTGGAATCACTTC.

V gene TRBV10-2 combines with J gene TRBJ1-4; D unclear. Germline V CDR1 and CDR2: WSHSY, SAAADI. V dropped 2 bases and J dropped 4 bases, with 5 bases sitting between them. The CDR3 is 13 amino acids. The CDR3 is CASSERYNEKLFF. The CDR3 nucleotides read TGCGCCAGCAGTGAGAGGTATAATGAAAAACTGTTTTTT.

V is TRBV18 and J is TRBJ2-7; unclear D gene. The ends were cut back, 1 base at V and 3 bases at J, with 7 bases in the middle. CDR1 is KGHSH and CDR2 is LQKENI in the germline V gene. This CDR3 is 13 amino acids long. The CDR3 DNA reads as TGTGCCAGCTCACCACAGGGCAACTACGAGCAGTACTTC. Translated: CASSPQGNYEQYF.